The T cell receptor beta chain under discussion was sequenced for a study of T cells expressing NK-cell markers (dated by TCRdb to about 2020). Turning to the overall study: Fewer than ten donors provided sorted CD3+CD56+NKG2C+, CD3+CD56+NKG2C- and CD3+CD56-NKG2C+ T-cell subsets, whose TCR beta-chain repertoires were profiled. Seven of the eight sequenced donors were HCMV-seropositive and one was HCMV-seronegative. The study sequenced eight donors, all healthy volunteers chosen at random: three men and five women. Libraries were sequenced as 2 x 150 bp reads on Illumina HiSeq 2000/2500, MiSeq or NextSeq. What the research found in general, with its limitations: Those dominant clonotypes were again the most abundant among CD3+CD56-NKG2C+ cells in a few donors, at about 28.3-60.1%. In more than five donors, the dominant CD3+CD56+NKG2C+ clonotypes were found to rank among the top 10 CD8+ clonotypes and to make up 1.0-7.0% of CD8+ T cells. Whether the expanded NKG2C-expressing T cell clones were specific for HCMV antigens was left unclear.

HCMV serostatus was determined by detecting HCMV-specific IgG in serum with a commercial ELISA kit. Ficoll density gradient centrifugation was used to isolate peripheral blood mononuclear cells from blood. Sequencing relied on an Illumina HiSeq 2000. 5'RACE template switching, by which a universal primer site and unique molecular identifiers were added, was used to make TCR beta cDNA libraries. Synthesis of cDNA was primed from the TCR beta constant segment and was followed by two consecutive PCR amplification steps. The paper's data handling went like this. MIGEC was used to demultiplex reads and group the reads by UMI, and MiTCR was used to assemble and quantify clonotypes. To exclude erroneous sequences, any TCR cDNA sequence not supported by at least two reads was discarded. The tcR package was used for downstream repertoire analysis, and clonotypes were matched between fractions using CDR3 nucleotide sequence together with V segment. VDJmatch was used to annotate antigen specificity against VDJdb, with one amino acid substitution in CDR3 permitted. Reprocessed by TCRdb, the reads give a single entry per CDR3 protein sequence, without DNA. These V and J calls derive from TCRdb rather than the authors' analysis. The sample table includes about 160,000 distinct CDR3 sequences. Around 20% of the sample comes from the top ten.

In regard to this clonotype: Its binding antigen is unknown.

The CDR3, from cysteine to phenylalanine, totals 15 residues. DNA for this receptor is not on file. The rearranged chain carries TRBV12-3 or TRBV12-4 and TRBJ2-1; no DNA is available, so the TRBD1 call from TCRdb remains unchecked. The TCR comes from a man between 18 and 69 years old in good health. The sequenced sample was blood T cells: a sorted CD56 or NKG2C T cell subset, CD4+ or CD8+ T cells, or bulk PBMC T cells (not recorded which). The CDR3 loop reads CASRGGEGAMNEQFF.